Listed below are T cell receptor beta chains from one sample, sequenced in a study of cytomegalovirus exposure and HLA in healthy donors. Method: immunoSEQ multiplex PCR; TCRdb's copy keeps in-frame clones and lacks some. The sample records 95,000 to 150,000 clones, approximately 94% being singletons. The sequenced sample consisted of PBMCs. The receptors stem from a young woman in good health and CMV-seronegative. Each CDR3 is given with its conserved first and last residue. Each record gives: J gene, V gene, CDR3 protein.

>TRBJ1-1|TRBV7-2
CASSLYMRNTEAFF
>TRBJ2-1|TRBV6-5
CACRAAGSGNEQFF
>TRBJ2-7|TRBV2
CASSGRAHEQYF
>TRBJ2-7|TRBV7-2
CASRLTSGTYEQYF
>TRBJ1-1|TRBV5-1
CASSLAGMNTEAFF
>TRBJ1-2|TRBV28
CASSTGTAGYGYTF
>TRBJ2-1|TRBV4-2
CASSQELASGGDEQFF
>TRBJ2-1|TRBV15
CATSRDSGNEQFF
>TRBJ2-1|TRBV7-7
CASSKLGGAGYNEQFF
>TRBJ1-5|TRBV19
CASTFSRGNQPQHF
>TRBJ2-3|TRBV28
CASLSGGIGADTQYF
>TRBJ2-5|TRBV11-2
CASSGAAGGMETQYF
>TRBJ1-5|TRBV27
CASSPTGSNQPQHF
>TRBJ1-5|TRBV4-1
CASSQGDQPQHF
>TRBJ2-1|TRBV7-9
CASSISGGQWDEQFF
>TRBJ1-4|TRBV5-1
CASSPLVGSSTNEKLFF
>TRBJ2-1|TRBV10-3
CAISEERSSYNEQFF
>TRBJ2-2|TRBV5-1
CASSDPGLGNTGELFF
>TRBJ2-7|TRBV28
CASSSPTGIYEQYF
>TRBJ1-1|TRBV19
CAVTGVGTEAFF
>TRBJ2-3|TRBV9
CASSVRTGTDTQYF
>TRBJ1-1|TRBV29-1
CSVGTTENTEAFF
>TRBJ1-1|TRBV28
CASSLQLAREAFF
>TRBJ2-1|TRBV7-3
CASSLGTDEVYNEQFF
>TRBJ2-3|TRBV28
CASSFMGAPERDTQYF
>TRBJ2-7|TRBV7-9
CASSLVAGQEASYEQYF
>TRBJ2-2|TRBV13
CASSDGLSSGELFF
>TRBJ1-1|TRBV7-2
CASSLGRDRGKNTEAFF
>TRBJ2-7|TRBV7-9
CASSSYRGDEQYF
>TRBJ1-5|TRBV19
CASSLDEDQPQHF
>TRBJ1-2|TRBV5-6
CASSSTGDYGYTF
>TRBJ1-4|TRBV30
CAWGTGGFKLFF
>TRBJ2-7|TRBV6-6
CASTNGPGQGTDEQYF
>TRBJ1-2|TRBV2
CASIGQIRGYTF
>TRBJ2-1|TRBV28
CASIKRAGNEQFF
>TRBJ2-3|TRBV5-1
CASSPPPGTRLASTDTQYF
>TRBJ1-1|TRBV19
CASSMWGEMNTEAFF
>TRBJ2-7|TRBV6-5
CASSSTGNEQYF
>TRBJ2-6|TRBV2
CASSSTGAGANVLTF
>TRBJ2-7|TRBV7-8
CASSSDGTTSSYEQYF
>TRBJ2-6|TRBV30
CAWSIWDSLSSGANVLTF
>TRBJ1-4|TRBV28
CASRAGNEKLFF
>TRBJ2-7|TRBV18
CASSGREEGEQYF
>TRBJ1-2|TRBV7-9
CASSSSSRSLPPANYGYTF
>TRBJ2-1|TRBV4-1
CASSQESSGGTSHEQFF
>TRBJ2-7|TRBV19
CASSIGASGTYEQYF
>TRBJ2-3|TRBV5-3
CASPGLAGGRDIDTQYF
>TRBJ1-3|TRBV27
CASSLTGVSGNTIYF
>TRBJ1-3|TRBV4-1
CASSHGRQGGPSGNTIYF
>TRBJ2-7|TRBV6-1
CASLYGQAYEQYF
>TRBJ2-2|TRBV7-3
CASSPKSGQGELFF
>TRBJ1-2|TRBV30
CACSTGFYGYTF
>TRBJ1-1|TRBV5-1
CASSSGENTEAFF